This T cell receptor beta chain was retrieved from a study of patients and donors after allogeneic stem cell transplantation. This clonotype has a count of ten or more. TCRdb reanalysed the RT-PCR reads using MiXCR and keeps one entry per CDR3 protein. The sample has about 410,000 distinct CDR3 sequences; around 16% are singletons. This clonotype was sampled from a human donor who was either an allogeneic HSCT recipient or a stem cell or donor lymphocyte infusion donor (not recorded which). It is not recorded whose cells these are; they may come from a transplant donor. Sequenced sample: blood, either unsorted or a sorted T cell fraction (not recorded which).

CDR3 sequence (DNA): TGTGCCAGCAGACGAGGGGCGAACACTGAAGCTTTCTTT. Residues: CASRRGANTEAFF. V is TRBV25-1 and J is TRBJ1-1; a possible D gene is TRBD1 (5 bases). Germline loops: CDR1 MGHDK, CDR2 SYGVNS. V gave up 6 bases and J gave up 1 base, with 9 bases separating them. The CDR3 is 13 amino acids.